Listed here are 24 T cell receptor beta chains from one sample, sequenced in a study of T cell responses to AZD1222 COVID-19 vaccine. Clones were read by immunoSEQ multiplex PCR, and TCRdb kept only the in-frame ones, dropping some. The sample contains 90,000 to 120,000 clones, approximately 90% of which appear only once. This material consisted of peripheral blood, taken 28 days after the second AZD1222 dose. All receptors come from an adult who received the AZD1222 COVID-19 vaccine.

The chain employs TRBV11-2 and TRBJ1-1, with D possibly being TRBD1 (6 bases). Germline CDR1 and CDR2: SGHAT and FQNNGV. Trimming took 8 bases from V and 1 from J, leaving 11 bases between them. This CDR3 is built from 13 residues. The CDR3 bases are TGTGCCAGCGGCGGGACAACGAACACTGAAGCTTTCTTT. This sequence encodes CASGGTTNTEAFF.

The gene calls are TRBV19 and TRBJ1-1; D is unresolved. V was cut by 4 bases and J by 3 bases, with 15 bases left in between. There are 15 residues in the CDR3. Germline V CDR1 and CDR2: LNHDA, SQIVND (reference sequence). In nucleotides, the CDR3 is TGTGCCAGTAGTACCAGTATGGGCAAAGACACTGAAGCTTTCTTT. Translation: CASSTSMGKDTEAFF.

The chain links TRBV19 to TRBJ2-7, with D perhaps TRBD1 (6 bases). Germline lookup yields CDR1 LNHDA and CDR2 SQIVND (reference sequence). V was trimmed by 5 bases and J by 3 bases, leaving 23 bases between them. The CDR3 covers 17 residues. Written as DNA, the CDR3 is TGTGCCAGTAGTCGTCGACAGGCCCAGTCCCATAACTACGAGCAGTACTTC. It yields the protein CASSRRQAQSHNYEQYF.

V gene TRBV7-2 combines with J gene TRBJ2-1, with 8 bases aligning to TRBD2. This CDR3 region has 13 residues. J lost 7 bases, V lost 3 bases, and 2 bases had no gene match. Germline V gives CDR1 SGHTA, CDR2 FQGNSA. The CDR3 protein is CASSFSGSNEQFF. The CDR3, as DNA: TGTGCCAGCAGCTTCAGCGGGAGTAATGAGCAGTTCTTC.

The genes are TRBV18 and TRBJ2-5; the match to TRBD2 covers 9 bases. V was clipped by 6 bases and J by 5 bases; unmatched bases: 10. Germline V gene lookup returns CDR1 KGHSH and CDR2 LQKENI. CDR3 size: 15 residues. The CDR3, as DNA: TGTGCCAGCTCCCCCGGAGCGGGAGGAGATGAGACCCAGTACTTC. It codes for CASSPGAGGDETQYF. The entire variable domain, with the rest obtained from reference TRBV18 and TRBJ2-5, is as follows: NAGVMQNPRHLVRRRGQEARLRCSPMKGHSHVYWYRQLPEEGLKFMVYLQKENIIDESGMPKERFSAEFPKEGPSILRIQQVVRGDSAAYFCASSPGAGGDETQYFGPGTRLLVL.

CDR3 bases: TGTGCCAGCAGCTTGGGCTTCTCGGGAGCAGAGACCCAGTACTTC. It specifies CASSLGFSGAETQYF. The rearrangement links TRBV7-9 to TRBJ2-5; TRBD2 is a possible D gene (6 bases). Trimming removed 3 bases from V and 4 bases from J, with 15 bases in between. This CDR3 is 15 amino acids long. Germline CDR1 and CDR2: SEHNR and FQNEAQ (reference sequence). The full variable domain, in which reference TRBV7-9 and TRBJ2-5 provide the parts outside the CDR3, is DTGVSQNPRHKITKRGQNVTFRCDPISEHNRLYWYRQTLGQGPEFLTYFQNEAQLEKSRLLSDRFSAERPKGSFSTLEIQRTEQGDSAMYLCASSLGFSGAETQYFGPGTRLLVL.

This clone was counted a single time. The chain links TRBV2 to TRBJ1-1; D is possibly TRBD1 (6 bases). CDR3 length equals 14 residues. From germline, CDR1 is SNHLY and CDR2 FYNNEI. Trimming took off 4 bases at V and 3 bases at J, with 12 bases between the two ends. CDR3 sequence (DNA): TGTGCCAGCAGTGGCCCCAGGGGCGACACTGAAGCTTTCTTT. Encoded protein: CASSGPRGDTEAFF.

The V gene is TRBV7-9, the J gene TRBJ2-2; no clear D gene. The germline V gene has CDR1 SEHNR and CDR2 FQNEAQ (reference sequence). The V gene lost 2 bases and the J gene lost 2 bases, with 3 bases spanning the gap. This CDR3 has 13 residues. CDR3 in DNA: TGTGCCAGCAGCTTACTAAACACCGGGGAGCTGTTTTTT. Its protein product is CASSLLNTGELFF.

This sequence joins TRBV15 and TRBJ1-1; TRBD1 is a possible D gene (6 bases). V was shortened by 2 bases and J by 1 base, with 11 bases between the two germline ends. Germline CDR1 is LNHNV and CDR2 is YYDKDF (reference sequence). The length of the CDR3 is 15 residues. DNA of the CDR3: TGTGCCACCAGCAGACCGGGACAAAAGAACACTGAAGCTTTCTTT. Translation: CATSRPGQKNTEAFF.

The CDR3: CASSYGTSSSYEQYF. The CDR3 bases are TGTGCCAGCAGTTACGGGACGTCGAGCTCCTACGAGCAGTACTTC. V gene TRBV6-6 combines with J gene TRBJ2-7; D possibly uses TRBD1 or TRBD2 (5 bases each). There are 15 residues in the CDR3. Germline V gene lookup returns CDR1 MNHNY and CDR2 SVGAGI (reference sequence). With 2 bases removed from V and 0 bases from J, the gap between germline ends came to 11 bases.

The rearrangement joins TRBV7-6 to TRBJ2-7, with 7 bases lining up with TRBD1. CDR1 and CDR2 (germline): SGHVS, FNYEAQ. The ends lost 5 bases at V and 1 base at J; junction bases unmatched: 5. The CDR3 contains 14 residues. The CDR3 sequence is CASSDIQGSYEQYF. DNA of the CDR3: TGTGCCAGCAGCGACATACAGGGGTCCTACGAGCAGTACTTC.

This chain connects TRBV6-5 to TRBJ2-1; TRBD2 matches at 7 bases. Per germline, CDR1 MNHEY and CDR2 SVGAGI. With V trimmed by 7 bases and J by 9 bases, 12 bases remained unmatched. CDR3 size: 14 residues. CDR3 residues: CASKVWTSISEQFF. For the CDR3, the DNA is TGTGCCAGCAAAGTTTGGACTAGTATCTCTGAGCAGTTCTTC.

This chain connects TRBV27 to TRBJ2-7; the D gene could be TRBD1 or TRBD2 (5 bases each). Germline CDR1 MNHEY, CDR2 SMNVEV (reference sequence). V was clipped by 10 bases and J by 2 bases, with 24 bases between them. The CDR3 extends over 16 amino acids. In nucleotides, the CDR3 is TGTGCCACCCCCTTCGGGGCCAGCCAAAATGCCTACGAGCAGTACTTC. Translating it yields CATPFGASQNAYEQYF.

The rearrangement joins TRBV5-4 to TRBJ2-1; 11 bases match TRBD2. V lost 0 bases, J lost 6 bases, and 5 bases stayed unmatched. From germline, CDR1 is SGHNT and CDR2 YYREEE (reference sequence). The CDR3 sequence is 16 residues long. The CDR3 region has the DNA TGTGCCAGCAGCTTGGGGGGGACTAGCGGAGGCAATGAGCAGTTCTTC. Translation: CASSLGGTSGGNEQFF.

V usage is TRBV19 and J usage is TRBJ1-6; D is unresolved. Germline lookup yields CDR1 LNHDA and CDR2 SQIVND (reference sequence). Trimming cost V 4 bases and J 12 bases, with 13 bases left between them. This CDR3 is built from 13 residues. The CDR3 sequence: CASSREAFRPLHF. Here the CDR3 DNA reads TGTGCCAGTAGTAGGGAGGCATTCAGACCCCTCCACTTT.

The V and J genes are TRBV20-1 and TRBJ2-4; D is perhaps TRBD1 or TRBD2 (5 bases each). CDR1 and CDR2 (germline): DFQATT, SNEGSKA (reference sequence). The CDR3 is made up of 14 amino acids. V dropped 3 bases and J dropped 6 bases, with 15 bases sitting between them. Here the CDR3 reads CSASGYAGGNIQYF. DNA for the CDR3: TGCAGTGCTAGTGGGTACGCTGGGGGAAACATTCAGTACTTC.

This chain uses TRBV28 with TRBJ1-1, with 9 bases identical to TRBD1. The CDR3 runs to 15 residues. The V gene's germline CDR1 is MDHEN and CDR2 SYDVKM. Trimming at V came to 5 bases and at J to 5 bases, leaving 9 bases not matched to a gene. This chain's CDR3 is CASSRTGTGRTEAFF. The CDR3 nucleotides are TGTGCCAGCAGTCGAACCGGGACAGGGAGGACTGAAGCTTTCTTT. The complete variable domain, with remaining parts taken from reference TRBV28 and TRBJ1-1, reads DVKVTQSSRYLVKRTGEKVFLECVQDMDHENMFWYRQDPGLGLRLIYFSYDVKMKEKGDIPEGYSVSREKKERFSLILESASTNQTSMYLCASSRTGTGRTEAFFGQGTRLTVV.

The chain links TRBV5-4 to TRBJ2-5, with TRBD1 as a possible D gene (6 bases). CDR3 length equals 14 residues. Germline CDR1 and CDR2: SGHNT and YYREEE (reference sequence). Deletions cut 4 bases from V and 2 bases from J, with 12 bases between. The chain's CDR3 is CASSLGTSQETQYF. The DNA for the CDR3 is TGTGCCAGCAGCCTCGGGACATCTCAAGAGACCCAGTACTTC.

This chain's CDR3 is CASSLLTSSYNSPLHF. The CDR3 DNA sequence: TGTGCCAGCAGTTTACTGACGAGCTCCTATAATTCACCCCTCCACTTT. This chain uses TRBV27 with TRBJ1-6; D is unclear. Deletions cut 2 bases from V and 0 bases from J, with 8 bases between. The germline CDR1 and CDR2 sequences are MNHEY and SMNVEV (reference sequence). This CDR3 is 16 amino acids long.

The rearrangement links TRBV6-2 or TRBV6-3 to TRBJ2-1; TRBD1 matches 10 bases. Looked up from germline, CDR1 is MNHEY and CDR2 is SVGEGT. CDR3 length: 15 residues. V trimming: 5 bases; J trimming: 6 bases; junction bases outside the gene matches: 7. The CDR3 nucleotides are TGTGCCAGCAGTCTCGGGACAGGGGTTATCAATGAGCAGTTCTTC. It encodes CASSLGTGVINEQFF.

This clone appeared a few times. V and J are TRBV30 and TRBJ1-2; unclear D gene. Germline CDR1 GTSNPN, CDR2 SVGIG (reference sequence). The ends were cut back, 2 bases at V and 4 bases at J, with 17 bases in the middle. This CDR3 region has 15 residues. The DNA for the CDR3 is TGTGCCTGGAGTCTCCCGACGGTGTTCCCCTATGGCTACACCTTC. Its protein product is CAWSLPTVFPYGYTF.

This clone was counted between two and nine times. The chain employs TRBV24-1 and TRBJ2-7, with 9 bases aligning to TRBD1. The V gene's germline CDR1 is KGHDR and CDR2 SFDVKD. V shed 12 bases and J 2 bases; nucleotides not matched to a gene: 10. This CDR3 is 14 amino acids long. The CDR3 DNA sequence: TGTGCCGCGTTAAACAGGGGGCCTCCCTACGAGCAGTACTTC. It codes for CAALNRGPPYEQYF.

This clone was observed once. The CDR3 here is CASSLSRTGNYEQYF. The CDR3 bases are TGTGCCAGCAGCTTAAGTAGAACTGGCAATTACGAGCAGTACTTC. The chain employs TRBV19 and TRBJ2-7; no clear D gene. Trimming took 9 bases from V and 4 from J, leaving 22 bases between them. CDR3 length: 15 residues. From germline, CDR1 is LNHDA and CDR2 SQIVND (reference sequence).

The J gene is TRBJ1-1, the V gene TRBV3-1 (or the pseudogene TRBV3-2); D gene uncertain. The germline V and J ends were trimmed by 2 bases and 0 bases, with 4 bases remaining between them. The CDR3 sequence is 13 residues long. Per germline, CDR1 LGHDT and CDR2 YNNKEL (reference sequence). The CDR3 loop reads CASSQKVNTEAFF. CDR3 DNA sequence: TGTGCCAGCAGCCAAAAAGTGAACACTGAAGCTTTCTTT.